A single sample gave rise to the 17 T cell receptor beta chains below, sequenced in a study of blood T cell repertoires in COVID-19. The assay was immunoSEQ multiplex PCR, and TCRdb's table has in-frame clones only and misses some. The table records more than 200,000 clones, roughly 86% of them present only once. The sample was PBMCs or T cells enriched from blood (not recorded which). The receptors derive from a woman in her fifties or sixties who had recovered from COVID-19.

The rearrangement links TRBV12-3 or TRBV12-4 to TRBJ2-1, with D unclear. The CDR3 totals 13 residues. The ends were cut back, 7 bases at V and 6 bases at J, with 13 bases in the middle. DNA of the CDR3: TGTGCCAGCATGTCAAACCCGAGCAATGAGCAGTTCTTC. Translation: CASMSNPSNEQFF.

This clone was seen a handful of times. The chain links TRBV21-1 to TRBJ2-3; the table's D gene call, TRBD2, was not cross checked with the DNA. TRBV21-1 is a pseudogene segment. The length of the CDR3 is 16 residues. The CDR3 nucleotides are TGTGCCAGCAGCAAAGTGGAGTTCTCTAGCACAGATACGCAGTATTTT. Translated: CASSKVEFSSTDTQYF.

This clone was counted only a few times. V gene TRBV5-4 combines with J gene TRBJ2-7, with 9 bases aligning to TRBD1. CDR3 length: 15 amino acids. Germline V gene data show CDR1 as SGHNT and CDR2 as YYREEE (reference sequence). Trimming at V came to 4 bases and at J to 2 bases, leaving 7 bases not matched to a gene. CDR3 DNA: TGTGCCAGCAGCCAAGGGGGACAGGGAGCCTACGAGCAGTACTTC. Its translation: CASSQGGQGAYEQYF.

The V call is TRBV9, the J call TRBJ2-2; 10 bases agree with TRBD2. Germline V lookup: CDR1 SGDLS, CDR2 YYNGEE. Trimming took 2 bases from V and 7 from J; bases not matched to a gene: 11. The CDR3 totals 17 residues. This chain's CDR3 is CASSVSSGSSFSGELFF. In nucleotides, the CDR3 is TGTGCCAGCAGCGTCTCTAGCGGGAGTAGTTTCAGCGGGGAGCTGTTTTTT.

J is TRBJ2-2 and V is TRBV3-1 (or the pseudogene TRBV3-2), with 11 bases that match TRBD2. Germline V gene lookup returns CDR1 LGHDT and CDR2 YNNKEL (reference sequence). Germline trimming cut 2 bases from V and 5 bases from J; bases unmatched to any gene: 10. CDR3 length: 18 amino acids. The CDR3 is CASSQSSGRLSGTGELFF. The DNA of the CDR3 is TGTGCCAGCAGCCAATCTAGCGGGAGGCTATCGGGGACCGGGGAGCTGTTTTTT.

This chain connects TRBV5-1 to TRBJ2-5; 15 bases align to TRBD2. Germline CDR1 SGHRS, CDR2 YFSETQ. Trimming at V came to 3 bases and at J to 2 bases, leaving 2 bases not matched to a gene. The CDR3 runs 16 residues. CDR3 residues: CASSWGLAGGQETQYF. CDR3 DNA: TGCGCCAGCAGCTGGGGACTAGCGGGAGGTCAAGAGACCCAGTACTTC. Full variable domain (outside the CDR3, taken from reference TRBV5-1 and TRBJ2-5): KAGVTQTPRYLIKTRGQQVTLSCSPISGHRSVSWYQQTPGQGLQFLFEYFSETQRNKGNFPGRFSGRQFSNSRSEMNVSTLELGDSALYLCASSWGLAGGQETQYFGPGTRLLVL.

The rearrangement uses TRBV28 and TRBJ1-3, with no clear D. Trimming stripped 3 bases from V and 0 bases from J, with 9 bases between. Germline CDR1 is MDHEN and CDR2 is SYDVKM. CDR3 length equals 15 residues. The CDR3 spells CASSLIALSGNTIYF. The CDR3 nucleotides are TGTGCCAGCAGTTTGATAGCCCTCTCTGGAAACACCATATATTTT.

This rearrangement joins TRBV7-2 to TRBJ2-7; D is unresolved. V lost 1 base and J 9 bases, leaving 13 bases between the germline ends. Looked up from germline, CDR1 is SGHTA and CDR2 is FQGNSA. There are 13 residues in the CDR3. The CDR3 sequence: CASSLELLYRQYF. CDR3 in DNA: TGTGCCAGCAGCTTAGAACTGTTATATAGGCAGTACTTC.

V usage is TRBV19 and J usage is TRBJ2-2; weak D call: TRBD2 (5 bases). Germline V gene lookup returns CDR1 LNHDA and CDR2 SQIVND (reference sequence). V lost 1 base and J lost 7, with 13 bases in between. The CDR3 extends over 15 amino acids. The CDR3: CASSIGNGIFGELFF. The CDR3 bases are TGTGCCAGTAGTATAGGAAACGGGATTTTCGGGGAGCTGTTTTTT. Full variable domain (remainder filled in from reference TRBV19 and TRBJ2-2): DGGITQSPKYLFRKEGQNVTLSCEQNLNHDAMYWYRQDPGQGLRLIYYSQIVNDFQKGDIAEGYSVSREKKESFPLTVTSAQKNPTAFYLCASSIGNGIFGELFFGEGSRLTVL.

The chain couples TRBV7-9 to TRBJ1-1; no clear D. CDR1 is SEHNR, CDR2 FQNEAQ, per germline (reference sequence). V shed 3 bases and J shed 2 bases, with 10 bases lying between them. The CDR3 covers 14 residues. The CDR3 loop is CASSFQDTNTEAFF. For the CDR3, the DNA is TGTGCCAGCAGCTTTCAAGACACAAACACTGAAGCTTTCTTT. The full variable domain, completed using reference TRBV7-9 and TRBJ1-1, is DTGVSQNPRHKITKRGQNVTFRCDPISEHNRLYWYRQTLGQGPEFLTYFQNEAQLEKSRLLSDRFSAERPKGSFSTLEIQRTEQGDSAMYLCASSFQDTNTEAFFGQGTRLTVV.

The J gene is TRBJ2-1, the V gene TRBV28; 7 nucleotides match TRBD1. This CDR3 is built from 14 residues. Germline V lookup: CDR1 MDHEN, CDR2 SYDVKM. Trimming cost V 7 bases and J 13 bases; bases outside gene matches: 16. Written as DNA, the CDR3 is TGTGCCAGCACCCCCGGGACAGATTACAATGGACAGTTCTTC. Amino acid sequence: CASTPGTDYNGQFF.

The chain couples TRBV2 to TRBJ1-6; D ambiguous. CDR1 is SNHLY, CDR2 FYNNEI, per germline. The V gene lost 2 bases and the J gene lost 7 bases, with 3 bases spanning the gap. The CDR3 is 12 residues long. The CDR3 loop reads CASSEQNSPLHF. CDR3 sequence (DNA): TGTGCCAGCAGTGAACAGAATTCACCCCTCCACTTT.

This chain uses TRBV27 with TRBJ2-7; TRBD2 aligns across 10 bases. The V and J ends lost 2 bases and 7 bases, in that order; junction bases with no gene match: 5. The CDR3 loop spans 14 amino acids. CDR1 is MNHEY, CDR2 SMNVEV, per germline (reference sequence). The CDR3 coding sequence is TGTGCCAGCAGTTTAGGGACTAGCGCGGGGGAGCAGTACTTC. This codes for CASSLGTSAGEQYF.

The chain combines TRBV7-8 with TRBJ1-3; possible D gene TRBD1, 5 bases. The V end was cut by 4 bases, the J end by 9 bases, with 25 bases between. The CDR3 runs to 17 residues. Germline assignment: CDR1 SGHVS and CDR2 FQNEAQ. As DNA, the CDR3 is TGTGCCAGCAGCTCATGGGAGGTCTCTTCGCCTGGGGGCACCATATATTTT. It encodes CASSSWEVSSPGGTIYF. The full variable domain, rest sourced from reference TRBV7-8 and TRBJ1-3, is GAGVSQSPRYKVAKRGQDVALRCDPISGHVSLFWYQQALGQGPEFLTYFQNEAQLDKSGLPSDRFFAERPEGSVSTLKIQRTQQEDSAVYLCASSSWEVSSPGGTIYFGEGSWLTVV.

The rearrangement joins TRBV7-9 to TRBJ1-4; 11 bases agree with TRBD1. CDR1 and CDR2 (germline): SEHNR, FQNEAQ (reference sequence). With 5 bases clipped from V and 10 bases from J, the junction kept 6 bases outside the gene matches. This CDR3 is 14 amino acids long. As DNA, the CDR3 is TGTGCCAGCAGCCTCGGACAGGGGGCCGGAAAACTGTTTTTT. This translates into CASSLGQGAGKLFF.

The gene calls are TRBV30 and TRBJ1-5; maybe TRBD1 (6 bases). Looked up from germline, CDR1 is GTSNPN and CDR2 is SVGIG (reference sequence). V lost 2 bases to trimming and J lost 9 bases, with 14 bases between them. The CDR3 has 13 amino acids. CDR3 coding DNA: TGTGCCTGGAGTCCGGCGGGGGCGCGGCCCCAGCATTTT. This encodes CAWSPAGARPQHF.

The DNA for the CDR3 is TGTGCCAGCAGTGGAGTCTCTGGAAACACCATATATTTT. Protein: CASSGVSGNTIYF. This rearrangement joins TRBV12-3 or TRBV12-4 to TRBJ1-3; D gene uncertain. The CDR3 is made up of 13 amino acids. The ends were cut back, 5 bases at V and 0 bases at J, with 5 bases in the middle.